The TCR beta chain under discussion was sequenced for a study of blood T cell repertoires in COVID-19. This clone was seen more than once but under ten times. Authors' data handling: Quantification of nucleated cells was approximated via reference gene primer amplification. Data came from immunoSEQ multiplex PCR; TCRdb stores just in-frame clones and leaves some out. The V and J calls and clone size were taken over from that table, and D and trimming were inferred from the DNA. The data show hundreds of thousands of clones, approximately 90% seen once. This CDR3 region has 15 residues. The V gene end was trimmed by 0 bases and the J gene end by 5 bases; junction bases not matched to a gene: 4. The germline gives CDR1 LGHNA, CDR2 YSLEER.

Material: peripheral blood. This clonotype was obtained from a woman aged 45-65 years with active or convalescent COVID-19. The chain has TRBV4-3 and TRBJ1-2; TRBD1 matches 9 bases. CDR3 residues: CASSQDDRGKYGYTF. CDR3 in DNA: TGCGCCAGCAGCCAAGATGACAGGGGGAAATATGGCTACACCTTC.